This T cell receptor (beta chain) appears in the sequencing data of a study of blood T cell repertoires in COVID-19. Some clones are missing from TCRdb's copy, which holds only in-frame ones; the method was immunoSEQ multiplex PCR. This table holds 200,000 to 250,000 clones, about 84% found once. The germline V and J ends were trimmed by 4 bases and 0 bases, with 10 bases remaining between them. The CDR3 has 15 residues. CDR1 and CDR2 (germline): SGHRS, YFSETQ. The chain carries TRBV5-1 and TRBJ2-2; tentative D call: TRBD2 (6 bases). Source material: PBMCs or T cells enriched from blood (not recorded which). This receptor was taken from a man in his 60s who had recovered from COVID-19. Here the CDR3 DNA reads TGCGCCAGCAGCGCGGGACTGACGAACACCGGGGAGCTGTTTTTT. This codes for CASSAGLTNTGELFF.